These 4 T cell receptor beta chains were sequenced from one sample in a study of T cell clonality in common variable immunodeficiency. Assay used: immunoSEQ multiplex PCR; TCRdb lists only in-frame clones, some missing. This sample shows 35,000 to 45,000 clones and no singletons; roughly 2.8% rests with the ten largest. Sequencing was done on a sample of peripheral blood mononuclear cells. The source is a person aged 18 to 75 in good health.

At least ten counts were recorded for this clone. Partial CDR3 DNA: TGTGCCAGCAGTGAAGAAAGACTCATCAATCAGCCC. Encoded protein: CASSEERLINQP. The CDR3 in full is CASSEERLINQPQHF. This chain uses TRBV6-1 with TRBJ1-5; no clear D. The CDR3 end lies 3 residues beyond the end of the read and is filled in from the germline J gene. This CDR3 comprises 15 residues. Trimming cost V 1 base and J 3 bases, with 10 bases left between them. Per the germline V gene, CDR1 is MNHNS and CDR2 is SASEGT.

This clone occurred many times. Coverage ceases 3 residues before the CDR3 finishes, and the germline J gene fills in the end. This sequence joins TRBV5-1 and TRBJ1-2; unclear D gene. The CDR3 is made up of 18 amino acids. Trimming removed 0 bases from V and 2 bases from J, with 20 bases in between. From germline, CDR1 is SGHRS and CDR2 YFSETQ. The CDR3 sequence is CASSLASLTMAGNYGYTF. The CDR3 bases that were read are TGCGCCAGCAGCTTGGCCAGTTTGACTATGGCGGGGAACTATGGC.

This clone was seen at least ten times. The read ends 3 residues early relative to the CDR3; the germline J gene fills the gap. The genes are TRBV6-4 and TRBJ2-3; 9 bases fit TRBD1. Germline V gives CDR1 MRHNA, CDR2 SNTAGT. The CDR3 has 15 amino acids. V gave up 0 bases and J gave up 6 bases; unmatched junction bases: 4. The part of the CDR3 DNA that was read is TGTGCCAGCAGTGACTCGACAGGGGGTTCCGATACG. Its translation is CASSDSTGGSDT. The entire CDR3 sequence reads CASSDSTGGSDTQYF.

This clone was seen ten or more times. The read ends 3 residues early relative to the CDR3; the germline J gene fills the gap. The chain employs TRBV20-1 and TRBJ2-5, with D uncertain. V was pared by 0 bases and J by 6 bases, with 11 bases between. This CDR3 contains 13 residues. Germline CDR1 DFQATT, CDR2 SNEGSKA (reference sequence). The CDR3 loop is CSARDFNTQTQYF. The CDR3 bases that were read are TGCAGTGCTAGAGATTTTAACACGCAGACC.